Below, one TCR beta chain is given with its context. Antigen: not known. The sequenced fragment ends 3 residues before the CDR3 boundary, so the rest is inferred from the germline J gene. Per the germline V gene, CDR1 is DFQATT and CDR2 is SNEGSKA (reference sequence). This CDR3 is 14 amino acids long. V was trimmed by 2 bases and J by 7 bases, leaving 15 bases between them. Clones were sequenced by immunoSEQ multiplex PCR, and TCRdb holds only the in-frame ones, with some missing. The sample includes more than 30,000 clones. The data were taken from a study of T cells in women clearing cervical HPV infection. Study-wide context: Control women cleared a single incident HPV16 infection within 12 months. Case blood was drawn when the lesion was first found; control blood after infection became undetectable.

Study-wide results and limits: CIN3+ cases had significantly higher TCR richness than controls; evenness did not differ. It is unknown whether associations predate infection; no effector/memory or HPV-specific sorting.

Sequenced: blood buffy coat. This chain connects TRBV20-1 to TRBJ2-1; D is possibly TRBD1 (5 bases). This TCR was sampled from a woman between 18 and 70 years old with a cervical HPV16 infection that either progressed to CIN3+ or cleared (not recorded which). The sequenced CDR3 bases are TGCAGTGCTAGAACAGGATTTCATGGAAATGAG. Protein: CSARTGFHGNE. The whole CDR3 sequence reads CSARTGFHGNEQFF.